The present TCR beta chain was sequenced within a study of blood T cell repertoires in COVID-19 (dated by TCRdb to 2020 to 2021). For the study in its entirety: Samples covering the acute and convalescent phases of COVID-19 were provided by collaborators in the United States, Italy and Spain. Where HLA class I and class II types were available, the types were taken from metadata supplied by the sample provider, not from assay-based typing. Nearly every sample came with metadata listing a de-identified subject ID, COVID-19 status, age in years and sex. The prospective study material was composed of cDNA or gDNA derived from T cells, B-cell-depleted T cells, or PBMCs. Subjects who had been exposed to COVID-19, were actively infected with it, or had recovered from it provided the deeply sampled blood TCRbeta repertoires that made up the dataset. A freely available public database, intended as a resource for researchers studying the immune response to SARS-CoV-2, is where the repertoires were released. The samples were drawn from two sources: the first 160 participants of the ongoing ImmuneRACE study, and 950 to 1,500 subjects contributed by 6 global collaborators.

TCRbeta CDR3 regions were amplified from genomic DNA by means of the immunoSEQ Assay, a bias-controlled multiplex PCR. The published analysis was carried out like this. The number of nucleated cells in each sample was estimated from the amplification of reference gene primers within the assay. Sequence reads were collapsed and filtered to measure the absolute abundance of every unique TCRbeta CDR3 rearrangement. For each sample, productive Simpson clonality was calculated as the square root of Simpson's diversity index across productive rearrangements. TCRdb retrieved this table from immuneACCESS and kept in-frame rearrangements only. Not all clones are present; in checked studies, unresolved V genes account for under half, and no reason is known for the remainder. V, J and clone size are taken as reported in that table, and D and trimming were inferred from the DNA itself. The sample profile shows 150,000 to 200,000 clones; about 76% of them were found once. The ten biggest clones cover around 7.9% of the sample.

On this clone: Its antigen specificity is not known. A junction end diverges from the germline sequence, so it may reflect a read error.

Collaborating institutions collected whole blood in K2EDTA tubes following their own protocols. For TCRbeta analysis, collaborators shipped samples in one of three forms: frozen whole blood, isolated PBMCs, or DNA extracted from either of those sample types. Study-level results and caveats: Clinical and demographic metadata were provided uncurated, with the amount varying by source and participant.

Spanning cysteine to phenylalanine, the CDR3 consists of 12 amino acids. Only CDR3 DNA remains: 36 bases, in frame from the first base. CDR1 MDHEN and CDR2 SYDVKM were looked up in the germline V gene. The clonotype originates from a woman aged 45-59 years with active or convalescent COVID-19. The sequenced sample was peripheral blood. The rearrangement combines TRBV28 with TRBJ2-7; perhaps TRBD2 is the D gene, with 6 bases matching. The nucleotides are TGTGCCAGCAGTTTATCCCTCCGGGACTTAAACTTC. Translated, this is CASSLSLRDLNF.